The 12 T cell receptor beta chains given below trace back to one sample, sequenced in a study of shared clonotypes between healthy human individuals. The repertoire was sequenced with immunoSEQ multiplex PCR; TCRdb's copy has only in-frame clones and lacks some. The data show roughly 2,300,000 clones, around 93% seen once. Sequenced material: naive CD4+ T cells from PBMCs. The subset here: CD45RA+ positively selected. These receptors came from a man aged 18 to 30 in good health. Some clones in this sample may be carry-over from other donors' samples.

A note on this clone: Other DNA sequences in this sample translate to the same CDR3. The CDR3: CASSLQGYEQYF. CDR3 nucleotides: TGTGCCAGCAGTTTACAGGGATACGAGCAGTACTTC. This sequence joins TRBV5-4 and TRBJ2-7, with D possibly matching TRBD1 (6 bases). Germline lookup yields CDR1 SGHNT and CDR2 YYREEE (reference sequence). V was cut by 5 bases and J by 4 bases, with 10 bases left in between. The CDR3 has 12 amino acids. Based on the CDR3 plus reference TRBV5-4 and TRBJ2-7, the full variable domain is ETGVTQSPTHLIKTRGQQVTLRCSSQSGHNTVSWYQQALGQGPQFIFQYYREEENGRGNFPPRFSGLQFPNYSSELNVNALELDDSALYLCASSLQGYEQYFGPGTRLTVT.

In this sample, this clone turned up once. The junction differs from germline at one of its ends, possibly a read error. The CDR3 region is CASSAHSSAHF. The CDR3 DNA is TGCGCCAGCAGTGCCCATTCCTCGGCTCATTTC. The rearrangement joins TRBV10-2 to TRBJ2-7; D remains ambiguous. CDR3 length: 11 residues. Per the germline V gene, CDR1 is WSHSY and CDR2 is SAAADI.

The CDR3 protein is CASIASGGGTEAFF. CDR3 in DNA: TGTGCCAGCATAGCGAGTGGGGGAGGCACTGAAGCTTTCTTT. V gene TRBV6-6 combines with J gene TRBJ1-1, with a weak D call TRBD1 (5 bases). CDR1 is MNHNY and CDR2 is SVGAGI in the germline V gene (reference sequence). Deletions cut 7 bases from V and 4 bases from J, with 16 bases between. The CDR3 sequence is 14 residues long.

The rearrangement links TRBV5-1 to TRBJ1-1; tentative D call: TRBD1 (5 bases). The CDR3 length is 14 residues. V lost 3 bases to trimming and J lost 1 base, with 10 bases between them. Germline V CDR1 and CDR2: SGHRS, YFSETQ. The chain's CDR3 is CASSSRVGNTEAFF. For the CDR3, the DNA is TGCGCCAGCAGCTCCAGGGTTGGGAACACTGAAGCTTTCTTT. Supplemented by reference TRBV5-1 and TRBJ1-1, the full variable domain reads KAGVTQTPRYLIKTRGQQVTLSCSPISGHRSVSWYQQTPGQGLQFLFEYFSETQRNKGNFPGRFSGRQFSNSRSEMNVSTLELGDSALYLCASSSRVGNTEAFFGQGTRLTVV.

The V call is TRBV2, the J call TRBJ2-7; 9 bases line up with TRBD1. This CDR3 contains 13 residues. V trimming: 8 bases; J trimming: 3 bases; junction bases outside the gene matches: 5. Germline V gene lookup returns CDR1 SNHLY and CDR2 FYNNEI. CDR3 loop: CASGDRVFYEQYF. CDR3 bases: TGTGCCAGCGGGGACAGGGTATTCTACGAGCAGTACTTC.

The V call is TRBV10-3, the J call TRBJ1-1, with 9 bases that match TRBD1. Germline V lookup: CDR1 ENHRY, CDR2 SYGVKD. The CDR3 is made up of 15 amino acids. Trimming at V came to 2 bases and at J to 4 bases, leaving 5 bases not matched to a gene. CDR3: CAISEAGQGGTEAFF. In nucleotides, the CDR3 is TGTGCCATCAGTGAGGCGGGACAGGGTGGCACTGAAGCTTTCTTT.

This clone was detected once. The chain couples TRBV25-1 to TRBJ1-5, with TRBD1 matching over 7 bases. The CDR3 loop spans 16 amino acids. Trimming at V came to 2 bases and at J to 3 bases, leaving 7 bases not matched to a gene. CDR1 is MGHDK and CDR2 is SYGVNS in the germline V gene. In DNA, the CDR3 is TGTGCCAGCAGTGAAGGCACCGGGACAGACAATCAGCCCCAGCATTTT. Translation: CASSEGTGTDNQPQHF.

This clone was counted only a few times. This chain links TRBV27 with TRBJ1-4; D perhaps matches TRBD1 (5 bases). CDR3 length equals 14 residues. Trimming pared 10 bases from V and 7 bases from J, leaving 19 bases between. CDR1 MNHEY and CDR2 SMNVEV come from the germline V gene (reference sequence). The CDR3: CATSGQGKAEKLFF. CDR3 nucleotides: TGTGCCACCTCCGGTCAGGGTAAGGCTGAAAAACTGTTTTTT.

The rearrangement joins TRBV5-1 to TRBJ1-1, with D perhaps TRBD1 (6 bases). CDR1 is SGHRS and CDR2 is YFSETQ in the germline V gene. The CDR3 has 17 amino acids. With 3 bases removed from V and 0 bases from J, the gap between germline ends came to 18 bases. CDR3 DNA sequence: TGCGCCAGCAGCTCCCAACCCGGAGGGGGGATGAACACTGAAGCTTTCTTT. It encodes CASSSQPGGGMNTEAFF.

Here the CDR3 DNA reads TGTGCCAGCAGCCTTGTCCAAGGTCCTGGGGAGACCCAGTACTTC. This gives the protein CASSLVQGPGETQYF. The rearrangement uses TRBV7-3 and TRBJ2-5, with no clear D. This CDR3 has 15 residues. V was pared by 5 bases and J by 5 bases, with 18 bases between. From germline, CDR1 is SGHTA and CDR2 FQGTGA.

To note about this clone: Different DNA sequences within this sample yield the same CDR3. The rearrangement joins TRBV6-5 to TRBJ2-7; possible D gene TRBD2, 5 bases. V was cut by 0 bases and J by 0 bases, with 9 bases left in between. Germline-derived CDR1 and CDR2 are MNHEY and SVGAGI. CDR3 length: 15 residues. CDR3: CASSYSPGSSYEQYF. Written as DNA, the CDR3 is TGTGCCAGCAGTTACTCCCCGGGGAGCTCCTACGAGCAGTACTTC.

A remark on this clone: The same CDR3 can be traced to other DNA sequences in this sample. The V gene is TRBV5-1, the J gene TRBJ1-3, with D tentatively TRBD1 (6 bases). Trimming shortened V by 4 bases and J by 4 bases, and 12 bases separated the two germline ends. CDR3 length: 14 residues. CDR1 and CDR2 from the germline V gene are SGHRS and YFSETQ. For the CDR3, the DNA is TGCGCCAGCAGCCGTACAGGGTCCGGAAACACCATATATTTT. The encoded protein is CASSRTGSGNTIYF.